Following are 24 T cell receptor beta chains from one sample sequenced in a study of shared clonotypes between healthy human individuals. Method: immunoSEQ multiplex PCR; TCRdb's copy keeps in-frame clones and lacks some. This table has millions of clones, roughly 96% appearing once. Material: naive CD4+ T cells sorted from blood. Subset given: CD45RA+ positively selected. The receptor set was obtained from a young man in good health.

A single count supports this clone. The chain links TRBV7-9 to TRBJ1-6; a possible D gene is TRBD1 (5 bases). The CDR3 consists of 15 residues. V was shortened by 0 bases and J by 10 bases, with 13 bases between the two germline ends. Germline assignment: CDR1 SEHNR and CDR2 FQNEAQ (reference sequence). CDR3 in DNA: TGTGCCAGCAGCTTAGCGCTAACCAGGGAATCACCCCTCCACTTT. This gives the protein CASSLALTRESPLHF. The variable domain in full, with the rest retrieved from reference TRBV7-9 and TRBJ1-6, is DTGVSQNPRHKITKRGQNVTFRCDPISEHNRLYWYRQTLGQGPEFLTYFQNEAQLEKSRLLSDRFSAERPKGSFSTLEIQRTEQGDSAMYLCASSLALTRESPLHFGNGTRLTVT.

The count of this clone is one. The V gene is TRBV21-1, the J gene TRBJ1-5. TRBV21-1 corresponds to a pseudogene. CDR3 length: 15 amino acids. CDR3 DNA sequence: TGTGCCCCCGGCAAGGCTCTTGTTAGCAATCAGCCCCAGCATTTT. It yields the protein CAPGKALVSNQPQHF.

In regard to this clone: A much larger clone is a single base away; this may be a read error. V usage is TRBV7-8 and J usage is TRBJ1-5; D uncertain. Trimming left V 6 bases short and J 1 base short, with 7 bases between. Per the germline V gene, CDR1 is SGHVS and CDR2 is FQNEAQ. The CDR3 is made up of 13 amino acids. As DNA, the CDR3 is TGTGCCAGCAGTTACGACAGCAATCAGCCCCAGCATTTT. Translation: CASSYDSNQPQHF.

The rearrangement uses TRBV15 and TRBJ1-3; 8 nucleotides match TRBD1. The V gene end was trimmed by 0 bases and the J gene end by 0 bases; junction bases not matched to a gene: 7. CDR3 length equals 18 residues. The germline CDR1 and CDR2 sequences are LNHNV and YYDKDF (reference sequence). CDR3 in amino acids: CATSREPGQAFSGNTIYF. CDR3 nucleotides: TGTGCCACCAGCAGAGAACCGGGACAGGCGTTCTCTGGAAACACCATATATTTT.

Turning to this clone: Other DNA sequences in the same sample also yield this CDR3. The CDR3, as DNA: TGCGCCAGCAGCCCGGGGACAGATAGCAATCAGCCCCAGCATTTT. Its protein is CASSPGTDSNQPQHF. The rearrangement links TRBV5-1 to TRBJ1-5; 7 bases line up with TRBD1. The CDR3 length is 15 residues. J was trimmed by 0 bases and V by 4 bases; bases with no gene match: 4. Germline V CDR1 and CDR2: SGHRS, YFSETQ. Combining the CDR3 with reference TRBV5-1 and TRBJ1-5 gives the whole variable domain KAGVTQTPRYLIKTRGQQVTLSCSPISGHRSVSWYQQTPGQGLQFLFEYFSETQRNKGNFPGRFSGRQFSNSRSEMNVSTLELGDSALYLCASSPGTDSNQPQHFGDGTRLSIL.

The chain employs TRBV2 and TRBJ2-2; maybe TRBD1 (5 bases). V was shortened by 7 bases and J by 8 bases, with 11 bases between the two germline ends. Germline assignment: CDR1 SNHLY and CDR2 FYNNEI. The CDR3 is made up of 12 amino acids. CDR3 DNA sequence: TGTGCCAGCAACGAAGGGGCGGGGGAGCTGTTTTTT. Residues: CASNEGAGELFF.

V gene TRBV7-8 combines with J gene TRBJ1-1; 7 nucleotides match TRBD1. V dropped 5 bases and J dropped 3; count of bases not matched to a gene: 6. Per germline, CDR1 SGHVS and CDR2 FQNEAQ. The CDR3 loop spans 14 amino acids. The CDR3 DNA follows: TGTGCCAGCAGCATGGGACAGATTCACACTGAAGCTTTCTTT. Its translation: CASSMGQIHTEAFF.

The rearrangement links TRBV30 to TRBJ1-5; the D is unclear. V dropped 8 bases and J dropped 7 bases, with 18 bases sitting between them. Germline assignment: CDR1 GTSNPN and CDR2 SVGIG (reference sequence). This CDR3 region has 13 residues. The chain's CDR3 is CASGTNLGQPQHF. The CDR3 DNA reads TGTGCCAGCGGTACGAACTTAGGCCAGCCCCAGCATTTT.

The chain links TRBV30 to TRBJ2-5; D possibly corresponds to TRBD2 (6 bases). V was cut by 7 bases and J by 5 bases, with 11 bases left in between. Germline V CDR1 and CDR2: GTSNPN, SVGIG (reference sequence). The CDR3 spans 11 residues. CDR3: CASASAETQYF. In DNA, the CDR3 is TGTGCCTCGGCTAGCGCGGAGACCCAGTACTTC.

A note on this clone: A much larger clone is a single base away; this may be a read error. Within the sample, other DNA sequences also encode this same CDR3. The chain combines TRBV6-5 with TRBJ1-2; no clear D gene. CDR1 is MNHEY, CDR2 SVGAGI, per germline. The CDR3 covers 11 residues. Trimming removed 5 bases at V and 4 bases at J, with 5 bases between. CDR3 region: CASSTGYGYTF. The CDR3 coding sequence is TGTGCCAGCAGTACGGGCTATGGCTACACCTTC.

The chain employs TRBV29-1 and TRBJ2-1; TRBD2 aligns across 14 bases. V was pared by 5 bases and J by 6 bases, with 9 bases of the junction left unmatched. CDR3 length: 16 residues. CDR1 is SQVTM and CDR2 is ANQGSEA in the germline V gene. CDR3 in amino acids: CSVSPTSGGGRNEQFF. The CDR3, as DNA: TGCAGCGTTAGCCCGACTAGCGGGGGGGGTCGCAATGAGCAGTTCTTC.

The CDR3 here is CASRSGQEFSSYEQYF. The CDR3 bases are TGTGCCAGCCGTTCGGGACAGGAGTTTAGCTCCTACGAGCAGTACTTC. This chain uses TRBV7-9 with TRBJ2-7; 8 bases are shared with TRBD1. This CDR3 region has 16 residues. Germline V gene data show CDR1 as SEHNR and CDR2 as FQNEAQ (reference sequence). V lost 8 bases and J lost 0; bases outside the gene matches: 12.

V usage is TRBV7-6 and J usage is TRBJ2-7, with 8 nucleotides matching TRBD2. The junction had 7 bases not matched to a gene; V was cut back by 5 bases and J by 4 bases. The CDR3 contains 14 residues. Germline V gene lookup returns CDR1 SGHVS and CDR2 FNYEAQ. The CDR3 nucleotides are TGTGCCAGCAGCCCGACTAGCGTGGTTTACGAGCAGTACTTC. It translates to CASSPTSVVYEQYF.

This clone occurred a few times. The chain links TRBV28 to TRBJ1-2; tentative D call: TRBD1 (5 bases). The length of the CDR3 is 16 residues. V gave up 2 bases and J gave up 4 bases, with 17 bases separating them. Germline values: CDR1 MDHEN, CDR2 SYDVKM. This CDR3 reads CASSLVRMTALYGYTF. CDR3 coding DNA: TGTGCCAGCAGTTTAGTTAGGATGACAGCTCTCTATGGCTACACCTTC.

The V and J genes are TRBV29-1 and TRBJ1-2; no clear D. Trimming shortened V by 0 bases and J by 0 bases, and 11 bases separated the two germline ends. CDR1 is SQVTM and CDR2 is ANQGSEA in the germline V gene. CDR3 length: 15 residues. CDR3 sequence (DNA): TGCAGCGTTGAAGATCCGACGTATTCTAACTATGGCTACACCTTC. Amino acid sequence: CSVEDPTYSNYGYTF.

This clone has a handful of counts. This specimen includes other DNA sequences encoding the same CDR3. This rearrangement joins TRBV5-1 to TRBJ2-5; D is unresolved. V was trimmed by 1 base and J by 4 bases, leaving 5 bases between them. The CDR3 is 12 residues long. Looked up from germline, CDR1 is SGHRS and CDR2 is YFSETQ. CDR3 region: CASSLLGETQYF. Here the CDR3 DNA reads TGCGCCAGCAGCTTGTTGGGAGAGACCCAGTACTTC. Looking up the rest from reference TRBV5-1 and TRBJ2-5 gives the full variable domain: KAGVTQTPRYLIKTRGQQVTLSCSPISGHRSVSWYQQTPGQGLQFLFEYFSETQRNKGNFPGRFSGRQFSNSRSEMNVSTLELGDSALYLCASSLLGETQYFGPGTRLLVL.

This chain links TRBV10-1 with TRBJ2-1, with TRBD1 matching 10 bases. The trim removed 2 bases at V and 6 bases at J, leaving 4 bases unmatched. CDR3 length: 15 residues. CDR1 and CDR2 from the germline V gene are WNHNN and SYGVQD (reference sequence). The chain's CDR3 is CASSEKRTGGNEQFF. Written as DNA, the CDR3 is TGCGCCAGCAGTGAGAAGCGGACAGGGGGCAATGAGCAGTTCTTC.

This sequence joins TRBV30 and TRBJ1-6; a weak D match, TRBD1 (5 bases). The CDR3 has 13 amino acids. Trimming removed 5 bases from V and 7 bases from J, with 12 bases in between. The germline V gene encodes CDR1 GTSNPN and CDR2 SVGIG (reference sequence). Here the CDR3 reads CAWGTGGNSPLHF. The CDR3 coding sequence is TGTGCCTGGGGTACTGGGGGGAATTCACCCCTCCACTTT. Full variable domain (remainder filled in from reference TRBV30 and TRBJ1-6): SQTIHQWPATLVQPVGSPLSLECTVEGTSNPNLYWYRQAAGRGLQLLFYSVGIGQISSEVPQNLSASRPQDRQFILSSKKLLLSDSGFYLCAWGTGGNSPLHFGNGTRLTVT.

The rearrangement joins TRBV6-6 to TRBJ2-7; D unresolved. This CDR3 has 13 residues. V was clipped by 1 base and J by 4 bases, with 8 bases between them. In germline, CDR1 is MNHNY, CDR2 SVGAGI (reference sequence). The CDR3 sequence is CASSYLSFYEQYF. CDR3 nucleotides: TGTGCCAGCAGTTACTTGTCCTTTTACGAGCAGTACTTC.

This chain joins TRBV6-5 and TRBJ2-7; TRBD2 matches at 9 bases. Germline CDR1 is MNHEY and CDR2 is SVGAGI. The CDR3 runs to 14 residues. Trimming took 8 bases from V and 4 from J; bases not matched to a gene: 9. CDR3 sequence: CASQLLAGLYEQYF. The CDR3 region has the DNA TGTGCCAGCCAACTGCTAGCGGGACTTTACGAGCAGTACTTC.

CDR3 protein: CASSYSTPGDYEQYF. DNA for the CDR3: TGTGCCAGCAGTTACTCGACGCCAGGGGACTACGAGCAGTACTTC. The chain combines TRBV6-5 with TRBJ2-7; maybe TRBD1 (6 bases). Trimming pared 0 bases from V and 3 bases from J, leaving 12 bases between. The CDR3 loop spans 15 amino acids. Germline lookup yields CDR1 MNHEY and CDR2 SVGAGI.

The V call is TRBV2, the J call TRBJ2-7, with 7 bases matching TRBD2. V was pared by 0 bases and J by 5 bases, with 16 bases of the junction left unmatched. This CDR3 is built from 18 residues. Per the germline V gene, CDR1 is SNHLY and CDR2 is FYNNEI. The CDR3: CASSEALVRGREKHEQYF. The CDR3 DNA follows: TGTGCCAGCAGTGAAGCGCTTGTCCGAGGGCGGGAGAAGCACGAGCAGTACTTC.

The CDR3 spells CASSIGRTDTQYF. As DNA, the CDR3 is TGTGCCAGCAGCATCGGACGAACAGATACGCAGTATTTT. The chain is built from TRBV5-6 and TRBJ2-3; no reliable D call. Trimming pared 4 bases from V and 3 bases from J, leaving 9 bases between. In germline, CDR1 is SGHDT, CDR2 YYEEEE. The length of the CDR3 is 13 residues.

The table lists this clone with a count of one. The genes are TRBV25-1 and TRBJ1-5; D is unresolved. Trimming removed 0 bases at V and 5 bases at J, with 8 bases between. This CDR3 has 14 amino acids. Germline V gene lookup returns CDR1 MGHDK and CDR2 SYGVNS. The CDR3 sequence: CASSEYQRDQPQHF. The CDR3 DNA sequence: TGTGCCAGCAGTGAATATCAGAGGGATCAGCCCCAGCATTTT.